Below are 17 T cell receptor beta chains sequenced from a single sample in a study of breast tumors, draining lymph nodes, adjacent tissues. The lymph nodes were axillary draining lymph nodes from breast cancer patients. TCRdb analysed the multiplex PCR reads with MiXCR anew, one entry per CDR3 protein. The sample lists around 100,000 distinct CDR3 sequences; 21% were seen once. Source material: axillary lymph node tissue. These receptors originate from a female donor with breast cancer. Some clones in this sample may be carry-over from other donors' samples.

This clonotype was detected ten times or more. This chain joins TRBV6-5 and TRBJ2-7, with TRBD1 identical over 8 bases. The CDR3 spans 13 residues. Per germline, CDR1 MNHEY and CDR2 SVGAGI. V shed 6 bases, J shed 3 bases, and the junction held 4 bases outside the gene matches. The CDR3 DNA sequence: TGTGCCAGCAGCCAGGGGGCCCGCTACGAGCAGTACTTC. It yields the protein CASSQGARYEQYF.

This clonotype was counted at least ten times. The J gene is TRBJ1-3, the V gene TRBV2, with D maybe TRBD1 (6 bases). Germline CDR1 reads SNHLY; CDR2 reads FYNNEI. V was cut by 6 bases and J by 0 bases, with 21 bases left in between. The CDR3 is 18 residues long. As DNA, the CDR3 is TGTGCCAGCAGAAGCCGGAAGGGACAACTTATCTCTGGAAACACCATATATTTT. Amino acid sequence: CASRSRKGQLISGNTIYF.

At least ten counts were recorded for this clonotype. The chain joins TRBV4-2 to TRBJ2-7, with 12 bases fitting TRBD2. V shed 2 bases, J shed 2 bases, and the junction held 4 bases outside the gene matches. The CDR3 consists of 16 residues. Germline assignment: CDR1 LGHNA and CDR2 YNFKEQ. As DNA, the CDR3 is TGTGCCAGCAGCCAAACCGGACTAGCGGGACCCTACGAGCAGTACTTC. Protein product: CASSQTGLAGPYEQYF.

The table lists this clonotype with a few counts. This may arise from a read error, as a much more abundant clone is one base away. This rearrangement joins TRBV20-1 to TRBJ2-6; D possibly corresponds to TRBD1 (6 bases). The CDR3 runs 15 residues. Germline V gene data show CDR1 as DFQATT and CDR2 as SNEGSKA (reference sequence). The chain's CDR3 is CSARDGDPGANVPTF. The CDR3 bases are TGCAGTGCTAGAGATGGAGATCCAGGGGCCAACGTCCCGACTTTC.

A note on this clonotype: Given a much more abundant clone one base away, this may be a read error. This sequence joins TRBV6-1 and TRBJ1-2, with D tentatively TRBD1 (5 bases). Germline values: CDR1 MNHNS, CDR2 SASEGT. The germline V and J ends were trimmed by 11 bases and 8 bases, with 12 bases remaining between them. This CDR3 comprises 10 residues. The DNA of the CDR3 is TGTGCCGGCGACGGGACCGGCTACACCTTC. Its protein is CAGDGTGYTF.

This clonotype was found many times. The chain is built from TRBV7-2 and TRBJ2-7; TRBD2 aligns across 11 bases. This CDR3 is 14 amino acids long. Trimming took 5 bases from V and 1 from J; bases not matched to a gene: 1. The germline V gene has CDR1 SGHTA and CDR2 FQGNSA. This CDR3 is CASSTSGGSYEQYF. The CDR3 DNA follows: TGTGCCAGCAGCACTAGCGGGGGTTCCTACGAGCAGTACTTC.

The table lists this clonotype with many counts. This chain connects TRBV20-1 to TRBJ1-4; no reliable D call. This CDR3 comprises 14 residues. Germline V gene sequence: CDR1 DFQATT, CDR2 SNEGSKA (reference sequence). Trimming shortened V by 2 bases and J by 0 bases, and 7 bases separated the two germline ends. The CDR3 loop is CSARRISTNEKLFF. The CDR3 DNA reads TGCAGTGCTAGACGGATCTCAACTAATGAAAAACTGTTTTTT.

The chain has TRBV7-2 and TRBJ1-1; D remains ambiguous. CDR1 and CDR2 (germline): SGHTA, FQGNSA. The V gene lost 5 bases and the J gene lost 11 bases, with 15 bases spanning the gap. The CDR3 runs to 12 residues. This chain's CDR3 is CASSPPRGRAFF. CDR3 bases: TGTGCCAGCAGCCCTCCCCGGGGTCGCGCTTTCTTT.

This clonotype appeared many times. The chain couples TRBV20-1 to TRBJ2-3; tentative D call: TRBD1 (6 bases). CDR3 length: 16 residues. Trimming removed 2 bases at V and 1 base at J, with 16 bases between. CDR1 and CDR2 from the germline V gene are DFQATT and SNEGSKA (reference sequence). Written as DNA, the CDR3 is TGCAGTGCTAGATCTATACAGGGTGGGGGCACAGATACGCAGTATTTT. It specifies CSARSIQGGGTDTQYF.

This clonotype was recorded at least ten times. In DNA form, the CDR3 reads TGTGCCAGCAGTGAAGCGCTGGGAGGTTCCTACGAGCAGTACTTC. It translates to CASSEALGGSYEQYF. The chain combines TRBV2 with TRBJ2-7; possible D gene TRBD2, 6 bases. V lost 0 bases to trimming and J lost 1 base, with 10 bases between them. This CDR3 is 15 amino acids long. Germline lookup yields CDR1 SNHLY and CDR2 FYNNEI.

This clonotype was seen many times. V and J are TRBV2 and TRBJ2-5; D may be TRBD2 (6 bases). The CDR3 is 13 amino acids. From germline, CDR1 is SNHLY and CDR2 FYNNEI. Trimming shortened V by 8 bases and J by 2 bases, and 12 bases separated the two germline ends. CDR3 sequence (DNA): TGTGCCAGCTCGTGGAGGGTACAAGAGACCCAGTACTTC. As protein: CASSWRVQETQYF.

A few counts support this clonotype. The chain carries TRBV7-9 and TRBJ1-1; D uncertain. Trimming cost V 1 base and J 7 bases, with 7 bases left between them. The germline gives CDR1 SEHNR, CDR2 FQNEAQ (reference sequence). This CDR3 has 12 amino acids. Written as DNA, the CDR3 is TGTGCCAGCAGCTTAGGTCCGATTGAAGCTTTCTTT. Translating it yields CASSLGPIEAFF.

This clonotype was seen ten or more times. The V and J genes are TRBV7-9 and TRBJ2-7, with TRBD2 identical over 9 bases. The CDR3 has 15 amino acids. The ends lost 2 bases at V and 7 bases at J; junction bases unmatched: 9. Germline values: CDR1 SEHNR, CDR2 FQNEAQ (reference sequence). Here the CDR3 reads CASSLFLAGPREQYF. DNA of the CDR3: TGTGCCAGCAGCTTATTCCTAGCGGGACCTCGGGAGCAGTACTTC. Full variable domain (remainder filled in from reference TRBV7-9 and TRBJ2-7): DTGVSQNPRHKITKRGQNVTFRCDPISEHNRLYWYRQTLGQGPEFLTYFQNEAQLEKSRLLSDRFSAERPKGSFSTLEIQRTEQGDSAMYLCASSLFLAGPREQYFGPGTRLTVT.

This clonotype was found many times. V usage is TRBV6-2 or TRBV6-3 and J usage is TRBJ2-7; D uncertain. Trimming cost V 4 bases and J 0 bases, with 10 bases left between them. The CDR3 runs to 14 residues. Germline V gene lookup returns CDR1 MNHEY and CDR2 SVGEGT. This CDR3 reads CASSFREYSYEQYF. The DNA of the CDR3 is TGTGCCAGCAGTTTTAGGGAATACTCCTACGAGCAGTACTTC.

This clonotype came up many times. This chain joins TRBV7-3 and TRBJ2-3; D possibly corresponds to TRBD1 (6 bases). The CDR3 is made up of 14 amino acids. Germline CDR1 reads SGHTA; CDR2 reads FQGTGA. V was clipped by 1 base and J by 6 bases, with 11 bases between them. CDR3 region: CASSLIGGPDTQYF. The CDR3 DNA follows: TGTGCCAGCAGCTTAATTGGGGGCCCCGATACGCAGTATTTT.

This clonotype was seen repeatedly, ten times or more. CDR3 nucleotide sequence: TGTGCCAGCAGTTACTCCAGCACAGGGGCAGGAGCCTACGAGCAGTACTTC. Translating it yields CASSYSSTGAGAYEQYF. The genes are TRBV6-2 or TRBV6-3 and TRBJ2-7; 7 bases fit TRBD1. The J segment lost 2 bases and the V segment lost 0 bases, leaving 10 bases of the junction unmatched. CDR1 is MNHEY and CDR2 is SVGEGT in the germline V gene. The CDR3 extends over 17 amino acids.

This clonotype appeared once. One end of the junction is discordant with germline, which a read error may explain. The chain employs TRBV14 and TRBJ2-5, with 7 nucleotides matching TRBD2. Germline lookup yields CDR1 SGHDN and CDR2 FVKESK. The CDR3 totals 15 residues. The CDR3 sequence is CASGHQREGSDPQYF. The CDR3 DNA follows: TGTGCCAGCGGCCACCAGCGGGAAGGTTCGGATCCCCAGTACTTC.